These T cell receptor beta chains were read from a single sample in a study of long-term antiretroviral therapy in people with HIV. Repertoires were generated with immunoSEQ multiplex PCR, while TCRdb's copy carries only in-frame clones and drops some. Of fewer than 45,000 clones listed, roughly 88% were seen once; the top ten hold approximately 10%. This sample comprised unsorted PBMCs, obtained 2.2 years after starting antiretroviral therapy. The source of these receptors is a man between 18 and 29 years old with HIV. Each CDR3 is given with its conserved first and last residue. The order of the fields is V gene, J gene, CDR3 length, CDR3 protein.

v_gene: TRBV28; j_gene: TRBJ1-4; len: 14; CDR3aa: CASSQGASNEKLFF
v_gene: TRBV4-1; j_gene: TRBJ2-3; len: 12; CDR3aa: CASSHLYDTQYF
v_gene: TRBV7-9; j_gene: TRBJ1-2; len: 13; CDR3aa: CASSPGQDYGYTF
v_gene: TRBV7-2; j_gene: TRBJ2-7; len: 13; CDR3aa: CASSFQGSYEQYF
v_gene: TRBV2; j_gene: TRBJ1-1; len: 14; CDR3aa: CASNQGTGNTEAFF
v_gene: TRBV15; j_gene: TRBJ1-5; len: 16; CDR3aa: CATSSRDTTYNQPQHF
v_gene: TRBV19; j_gene: TRBJ1-5; len: 15; CDR3aa: CASSPGQYNNQPQHF
v_gene: TRBV7-6; j_gene: TRBJ1-1; len: 13; CDR3aa: CASSPDSYTEAFF
v_gene: TRBV7-9; j_gene: TRBJ1-5; len: 16; CDR3aa: CASSLAQRGGNQPQHF
v_gene: TRBV9; j_gene: TRBJ2-2; len: 15; CDR3aa: CASSVGAPNTGELFF
v_gene: TRBV2; j_gene: TRBJ1-5; len: 13; CDR3aa: CASSGDRSQPQHF
v_gene: TRBV5-1; j_gene: TRBJ1-2; len: 14; CDR3aa: CASSRDRTNYGYTF
v_gene: TRBV7-2; j_gene: TRBJ2-2; len: 17; CDR3aa: CASSSGQIFKSTGELFF
v_gene: TRBV18; j_gene: TRBJ2-2; len: 16; CDR3aa: CASSHRGTGDTGELFF
v_gene: TRBV6-1; j_gene: TRBJ2-7; len: 14; CDR3aa: CASSEGGVAYEQYF
v_gene: TRBV6-1; j_gene: TRBJ2-1; len: 11; CDR3aa: CASSDLREQFF
v_gene: TRBV19; j_gene: TRBJ2-3; len: 14; CDR3aa: CASSGRAGTDTQYF
v_gene: TRBV6-1; j_gene: TRBJ2-7; len: 15; CDR3aa: CASSEERGGPYEQYF
v_gene: TRBV7-9; j_gene: TRBJ1-1; len: 12; CDR3aa: CASSPADTEAFF
v_gene: TRBV4-1; j_gene: TRBJ2-7; len: 15; CDR3aa: CASSPRAQGVSEQYF
v_gene: TRBV27; j_gene: TRBJ1-5; len: 15; CDR3aa: CASSRTGQIFQPQHF
v_gene: TRBV28; j_gene: TRBJ2-1; len: 16; CDR3aa: CASQTAGAISYNEQFF
v_gene: TRBV19; j_gene: TRBJ2-7; len: 13; CDR3aa: CASSIAFGDEQYF
v_gene: TRBV19; j_gene: TRBJ1-3; len: 16; CDR3aa: CASSILAWTPGNTIYF
v_gene: TRBV6-1; j_gene: TRBJ1-2; len: 13; CDR3aa: CASRVQGNYGYTF
v_gene: TRBV18; j_gene: TRBJ2-2; len: 15; CDR3aa: CASSPSAANTGELFF
v_gene: TRBV30; j_gene: TRBJ1-2; len: 11; CDR3aa: CAWSVYYGYTF
v_gene: TRBV7-9; j_gene: TRBJ2-1; len: 17; CDR3aa: CASSLAFGGIGYNEQFF
v_gene: TRBV14; j_gene: TRBJ1-1; len: 13; CDR3aa: CASSPLYDTEAFF
v_gene: TRBV7-9; j_gene: TRBJ2-7; len: 14; CDR3aa: CASSLGTWTYEQYF
v_gene: TRBV27; j_gene: TRBJ2-7; len: 15; CDR3aa: CASRGGQGAWYEQYF
v_gene: TRBV29-1; j_gene: TRBJ2-3; len: 13; CDR3aa: CSVAGAGADTQYF
v_gene: TRBV4-1; j_gene: TRBJ2-7; len: 13; CDR3aa: CASRGPNGYEQYF
v_gene: TRBV30; j_gene: TRBJ2-3; len: 14; CDR3aa: CAWRGGVNTDTQYF
v_gene: TRBV4-2; j_gene: TRBJ2-1; len: 14; CDR3aa: CASRRGDTDNEQFF
v_gene: TRBV29-1; j_gene: TRBJ1-1; len: 14; CDR3aa: CSVEEEVVPPEAFF
v_gene: TRBV10-2; j_gene: TRBJ2-5; len: 13; CDR3aa: CASRLAGQETQYF
v_gene: TRBV6-1; j_gene: TRBJ2-4; len: 14; CDR3aa: CASSRGSAKNIQYF
v_gene: TRBV23-1; j_gene: TRBJ1-1; len: 17; CDR3aa: CASSRRGGWSKGTEAFF
v_gene: TRBV30; j_gene: TRBJ2-1; len: 14; CDR3aa: CAWCGGSTPHEQFF
v_gene: TRBV29-1; j_gene: TRBJ2-2; len: 12; CDR3aa: CSVVTVAGELFF
v_gene: TRBV19; j_gene: TRBJ1-1; len: 14; CDR3aa: CASSIDSGNTEAFF
v_gene: TRBV2; j_gene: TRBJ2-3; len: 12; CDR3aa: CASSRDYATQYF
v_gene: TRBV7-3; j_gene: TRBJ1-2; len: 15; CDR3aa: CASSLIGGADYGYTF
v_gene: TRBV5-4; j_gene: TRBJ2-1; len: 11; CDR3aa: CASSIYNEQFF
v_gene: TRBV7-9; j_gene: TRBJ2-1; len: 13; CDR3aa: CASSGTAAGERFF
v_gene: TRBV19; j_gene: TRBJ2-7; len: 12; CDR3aa: CASSDLLAEQYF
v_gene: TRBV4-2; j_gene: TRBJ2-7; len: 16; CDR3aa: CASSQDMASGTYEQYF
v_gene: TRBV27; j_gene: TRBJ1-4; len: 15; CDR3aa: CASSLFGGVDEKLFF
v_gene: TRBV7-2; j_gene: TRBJ2-2; len: 14; CDR3aa: CASSSGTGTGELFF
v_gene: TRBV7-9; j_gene: TRBJ1-1; len: 15; CDR3aa: CASSFSRTGRDGAFF
v_gene: TRBV7-8; j_gene: TRBJ1-2; len: 13; CDR3aa: CASSPSTSYGYTF
v_gene: TRBV6-5; j_gene: TRBJ2-5; len: 14; CDR3aa: CASSPRTAWETQYF
v_gene: TRBV6-5; j_gene: TRBJ2-7; len: 15; CDR3aa: CASSQTWDVAYEQYF
v_gene: TRBV10-1; j_gene: TRBJ2-7; len: 16; CDR3aa: CASTWVAVARAYEQYF